These T cell receptor beta chains were read from a single sample in a study of identical twins. TCRdb called the 5' RACE reads again in MiXCR, with one record for every CDR3 protein. The sample holds hundreds of thousands of distinct CDR3 sequences; around 8.3% are singletons and the top ten take 0.85% to 1%. These sequences were also reported in another study, on yellow fever vaccine responses in identical twins.

Sequencing was carried out using PBMCs. The receptors here all came from a woman aged 18-35 years in good health. CDR3s include the opening cysteine and the closing phenylalanine or tryptophan. A D gene is named only where the DNA matches it firmly. Only part of the rows carry a size: once, few, many, or a class if the clone is expanded.

NA	few	TRBJ2-7	TRBV27	CASSNEGGTFTYEQYF	TGTGCCAGCAGTAACGAAGGGGGGACTTTCACCTACGAGCAGTACTTC
NA	many	TRBJ2-3	TRBV12-3/TRBV12-4	CASSLLGTQYF	TGTGCCAGCAGTTTGCTAGGTACGCAGTATTTT
TRBD2	NA	TRBJ2-1	TRBV11-2	CASSGRGLAGGVTYNEQFF	TGTGCCAGCAGCGGAAGGGGACTAGCGGGAGGAGTGACCTACAATGAGCAGTTCTTC
TRBD2	NA	TRBJ2-1	TRBV5-1	CASSLVAGGQNNEQFF	TGCGCCAGCAGCTTGGTAGCGGGGGGTCAGAACAATGAGCAGTTCTTC
NA	NA	TRBJ1-5	TRBV30	CAWSKGSNQPQHF	TGTGCTTGGAGTAAAGGAAGCAATCAGCCCCAGCATTTT
TRBD1	many	TRBJ2-7	TRBV5-1	CASSPGTGRNEQYF	TGCGCCAGCAGCCCGGGGACAGGAAGGAACGAGCAGTACTTC
TRBD1	NA	TRBJ2-7	TRBV5-1	CASSAGQGEWVPSYEQYF	TGCGCCAGCAGCGCAGGACAGGGGGAATGGGTTCCCTCCTACGAGCAGTACTTC
TRBD2	many	TRBJ2-1	TRBV7-2	CASSFYKLAGVRYEQFF	TGTGCCAGCAGCTTCTACAAACTAGCGGGAGTTCGGTATGAGCAGTTCTTC
NA	few	TRBJ2-1	TRBV29-1	CSVELQVYNEQFF	TGCAGCGTTGAATTACAGGTTTACAATGAGCAGTTCTTC
NA	NA	TRBJ2-3	TRBV2	CASSDPGEATDTQYF	TGTGCCAGCAGTGATCCAGGGGAGGCGACAGATACGCAGTATTTT
NA	many	TRBJ2-1	TRBV10-3	CAISESRPGSFNEQFF	TGTGCCATCAGTGAGTCGAGACCCGGCAGCTTCAATGAGCAGTTCTTC
NA	NA	TRBJ2-3	TRBV14	CASSPTPTFHTQYF	TGTGCCAGCAGTCCTACGCCAACATTTCATACGCAGTATTTT
NA	few	TRBJ2-5	TRBV24-1	CATSDSPQTALQETQYF	TGTGCCACCAGTGATTCACCACAGACCGCACTTCAAGAGACCCAGTACTTC
TRBD2	NA	TRBJ2-1	TRBV5-6	CASSFAGTSALSEQFF	TGTGCCAGCAGCTTCGCCGGGACTAGCGCGTTATCAGAGCAGTTCTTC
NA	few	TRBJ2-7	TRBV7-9	CASHKDSQLEQYF	TGTGCCAGCCACAAGGACAGTCAGCTCGAGCAGTACTTC
NA	few	TRBJ2-7	TRBV7-9	CASSLGNQARDEQYF	TGTGCCAGCAGCTTAGGGAATCAGGCCAGGGACGAGCAGTACTTC
TRBD1	many	TRBJ2-7	TRBV24-1	CATSDPGQGAYEQYF	TGTGCCACCAGTGATCCGGGACAGGGGGCGTACGAGCAGTACTTC
NA	many	TRBJ2-4	TRBV9	CASSVRPHQAKNIQYF	TGTGCCAGCAGCGTACGCCCCCACCAAGCCAAAAACATTCAGTACTTC
TRBD1	NA	TRBJ2-1	TRBV20-1	CSAIHRGSYNEQFF	TGCAGTGCTATTCACAGGGGGTCCTACAATGAGCAGTTCTTC
TRBD2	NA	TRBJ2-3	TRBV4-2	CASSPVTSGTGDTQYF	TGTGCCAGCAGCCCCGTGACTAGCGGGACGGGAGATACGCAGTATTTT
TRBD2	NA	TRBJ2-3	TRBV29-1	CSVVSLAGGNTDTQYF	TGCAGCGTTGTATCACTAGCGGGAGGGAACACAGATACGCAGTATTTT
NA	NA	TRBJ2-1	TRBV9	CASSPHIRGDEQFF	TGTGCCAGCAGCCCACATATTCGGGGCGATGAGCAGTTCTTC
NA	many	TRBJ2-2	TRBV6-1	CARQPRLDRLGGTGELFF	TGTGCCAGACAACCGCGTTTAGACCGACTCGGGGGCACCGGGGAGCTGTTTTTT
NA	many	TRBJ2-4	TRBV24-1	CATSDGSAEGAGAKNIQYF	TGTGCCACCAGTGATGGATCCGCGGAGGGGGCCGGGGCCAAAAACATTCAGTACTTC
NA	many	TRBJ2-3	TRBV29-1	CSGEQGGGDTQYF	TGCAGCGGAGAACAGGGAGGTGGGGATACGCAGTATTTT
TRBD2	NA	TRBJ2-3	TRBV28	CASRSNGLGTDTQYF	TGTGCCAGCAGATCCAACGGACTAGGCACAGATACGCAGTATTTT
NA	many	TRBJ2-2	TRBV4-1	CASSQIDSTGELFF	TGCGCCAGCAGCCAAATAGACAGCACCGGGGAGCTGTTTTTT
NA	few	TRBJ1-2	TRBV7-9	CASRTSDPLGQYYGYTF	TGTGCCAGCAGAACATCGGACCCCCTTGGGCAATATTATGGCTACACCTTC
NA	NA	TRBJ2-7	TRBV5-5	CASSHGQAPYEQYF	TGTGCCAGCAGCCACGGGCAGGCACCCTACGAGCAGTACTTC
NA	many	TRBJ2-5	TRBV29-1	CSVTRTDGETQYF	TGCAGCGTCACTAGGACGGATGGGGAGACCCAGTACTTC
NA	NA	TRBJ2-7	TRBV10-3	CAISGGGPNEQYF	TGTGCCATCAGTGGGGGGGGCCCCAACGAGCAGTACTTC
NA	few	TRBJ2-3	TRBV20-1	CSASQADTQYF	TGCAGTGCTTCACAGGCAGATACGCAGTATTTT
NA	NA	TRBJ2-2	TRBV3-1	CASSSRAPGGANTGELFF	TGTGCCAGCAGTTCGAGGGCTCCCGGGGGTGCGAACACCGGGGAGCTGTTTTTT
NA	few	TRBJ1-5	TRBV7-8	CASSLVSAGPQHF	TGTGCCAGCAGCTTAGTTAGTGCGGGGCCCCAGCATTTT
NA	few	TRBJ1-3	TRBV4-3	CASSQDWSSSGNTIYF	TGCGCCAGCAGCCAAGATTGGAGTAGCTCTGGAAACACCATATATTTT
TRBD2	many	TRBJ2-4	TRBV29-1	CSVRGLDNIQYF	TGCAGCGTAAGAGGACTAGATAACATTCAGTACTTC